What follows are 5 T cell receptor beta chains derived from one specimen sequenced in a study of blood T cell repertoires in COVID-19. The protocol was immunoSEQ multiplex PCR, while the TCRdb copy is restricted to in-frame clones and leaves out a portion. The repertoire has under 200,000 clones, under 95% of them found once; the top ten carry approximately 2.4%. The sequencing input was peripheral blood. All receptors derive from a man in his late teens or twenties with acute or convalescent COVID-19.

The rearrangement uses TRBV2 and TRBJ1-5; 8 bases are a match to TRBD1. The CDR3 consists of 18 residues. V lost 3 bases to trimming and J lost 4 bases; unmatched junction nucleotides: 14. Looked up from germline, CDR1 is SNHLY and CDR2 is FYNNEI. CDR3 nucleotide sequence: TGTGCCAGCAGTGACCCCCCGGGGAGAACAGGGGGAAATCAGCCCCAGCATTTT. This encodes CASSDPPGRTGGNQPQHF.

This clone was detected once. This chain links TRBV30 with TRBJ1-4; 8 nucleotides align to TRBD1. This CDR3 spans 15 amino acids. V dropped 2 bases and J dropped 8; count of bases not matched to a gene: 10. Germline values: CDR1 GTSNPN, CDR2 SVGIG (reference sequence). CDR3 DNA sequence: TGTGCCTGGAGTAAGACGACAGGGGTTCAAGAAAAACTGTTTTTT. Its translation: CAWSKTTGVQEKLFF.

Concerning this clone: At one end the junction does not follow the germline gene, possibly because of a read error. The CDR3 protein is CASSEGDSSQPQHF. The CDR3 DNA sequence: TGTGCCAGCAGTGAAGGGGACAGCAGTCAGCCCCAGCATTTT. This chain joins TRBV6-1 and TRBJ1-5; 7 nucleotides match TRBD1. From germline, CDR1 is MNHNS and CDR2 SASEGT. The CDR3 has 14 residues.

The chain couples TRBV6-5 to TRBJ1-4, with TRBD1 identical over 10 bases. The CDR3 is made up of 14 amino acids. Per the germline V gene, CDR1 is MNHEY and CDR2 is SVGAGI. J was trimmed by 14 bases and V by 6 bases; bases with no gene match: 12. CDR3 sequence reads: CASSWGQGSTRLFF. CDR3 nucleotide sequence: TGTGCCAGCAGCTGGGGACAGGGGTCAACCAGGCTGTTTTTT.

This clone was detected only once. J is TRBJ2-7 and V is TRBV7-9; D remains ambiguous. The CDR3 runs to 13 residues. V dropped 5 bases and J dropped 5 bases, with 13 bases sitting between them. Germline lookup yields CDR1 SEHNR and CDR2 FQNEAQ (reference sequence). The CDR3 nucleotides read TGTGCCAGCAGCACCTACCCCGTCCACGAGCAGTACTTC. This gives the protein CASSTYPVHEQYF.